This TCR beta chain was identified during a study of T-cell memory formation after mild COVID-19. Findings of the study overall: Some responding clones appeared in pre-infection memory, suggesting cross-reactive memory joined.

A note on this clonotype: Its specificity is not known.

The germline gives CDR1 SGHTA, CDR2 FQGNSA. The CDR3 length is 19 residues. Deletions cut 1 base from V and 5 bases from J, with 24 bases between. TCRdb passed the 5' RACE reads through MiXCR, listing each CDR3 protein once. Here the sample spans 210,000 or so distinct CDR3 sequences, more than 9% being singletons. The sequence was obtained from a man aged 18 to 30 who had mild COVID-19 (a few samples of this study predate the infection). Cell type and time point are not known. V usage is TRBV7-2 and J usage is TRBJ1-5; perhaps TRBD1 as D (5 bases). The sequencing sample was made of PBMCs or a T cell subset sorted from them (not recorded which). Written as DNA, the CDR3 is TGTGCCAGCAGCTTAGGATTTTCCGTTAAGGGGTCGGCCGATCAGCCCCAGCATTTT. Amino acids: CASSLGFSVKGSADQPQHF.